A single sample is the source of the 8 T cell receptor beta chains below, sequenced in a study of identical twins. Via MiXCR, TCRdb re-called the 5' RACE reads, giving one row per CDR3 protein. The sample contains some 900,000 distinct CDR3 sequences, around an eighth of which appear only once. Another study also made use of these data, one on yellow fever vaccine responses in identical twins.

The source material was PBMCs. The receptors here all came from a young woman in good health.

This clonotype was recorded at least ten times. V gene TRBV3-1 combines with J gene TRBJ2-2, with D perhaps TRBD2 (6 bases). This CDR3 is 14 amino acids long. Looked up from germline, CDR1 is LGHDT and CDR2 is YNNKEL (reference sequence). V lost 4 bases to trimming and J lost 3 bases, with 9 bases between them. Here the CDR3 DNA reads TGTGCCAGCAGCCGAGGAGGGGACACCGGGGAGCTGTTTTTT. Translating it yields CASSRGGDTGELFF.

V and J are TRBV25-1 and TRBJ2-1, with 8 nucleotides matching TRBD1. Germline V gives CDR1 MGHDK, CDR2 SYGVNS. The length of the CDR3 is 16 residues. Losses at the gene ends were 7 bases for V and 5 bases for J; bases not matched to a gene: 13. CDR3 coding DNA: TGTGCCAGCACCGAATCCGGACAGGGACACAACAATGAGCAGTTCTTC. As protein: CASTESGQGHNNEQFF.

As concerns this clonotype: A much bigger clone sits one base away, suggesting this may be a read error. V and J are TRBV2 and TRBJ1-1, with D hard to call. Trimming shortened V by 5 bases and J by 3 bases, and 7 bases separated the two germline ends. CDR1 and CDR2 from the germline V gene are SNHLY and FYNNEI. CDR3 length equals 12 residues. Here the CDR3 reads CASSNGYTEAFF. The CDR3 nucleotides read TGTGCCAGCAGTAACGGGTACACTGAAGCTTTCTTT. Complete variable domain (other parts from reference TRBV2 and TRBJ1-1): EPEVTQTPSHQVTQMGQEVILRCVPISNHLYFYWYRQILGQKVEFLVSFYNNEISEKSEIFDDQFSVERPDGSNFTLKIRSTKLEDSAMYFCASSNGYTEAFFGQGTRLTVV.

This clonotype was found many times. The genes are TRBV20-1 and TRBJ2-5; perhaps TRBD2 as D (5 bases). V was shortened by 0 bases and J by 3 bases, with 14 bases between the two germline ends. The CDR3 covers 15 residues. The germline V gene encodes CDR1 DFQATT and CDR2 SNEGSKA (reference sequence). The CDR3 sequence: CSARDGATTKETQYF. In DNA form, the CDR3 reads TGCAGTGCTAGAGATGGTGCGACTACCAAAGAGACCCAGTACTTC.

A few counts support this clonotype. The chain recombines TRBV6-2 or TRBV6-3 with TRBJ2-7; the D gene is possibly TRBD2 (6 bases). Trimming took 6 bases from V and 2 from J, leaving 17 bases between them. CDR3 length: 15 amino acids. CDR1 and CDR2 from the germline V gene are MNHEY and SVGEGT. The CDR3 here is CASRQGGDVAYEQYV. CDR3 DNA sequence: TGTGCCAGCAGGCAAGGAGGGGACGTAGCCTACGAGCAGTACGTC.

The table lists this clonotype with many counts. This chain links TRBV12-3 or TRBV12-4 with TRBJ1-1; maybe TRBD1 (5 bases). The V end was cut by 6 bases, the J end by 0 bases, with 8 bases between. The CDR3 has 13 amino acids. This CDR3 is CASRLGVNTEAFF. The CDR3 nucleotides read TGTGCCAGCAGGTTGGGGGTGAACACTGAAGCTTTCTTT.

This clonotype was detected only a few times. J is TRBJ2-1 and V is TRBV15; maybe TRBD2 (6 bases). Germline CDR1 and CDR2: LNHNV and YYDKDF (reference sequence). Trimming cost V 3 bases and J 3 bases, with 15 bases left between them. The CDR3 spans 16 residues. The CDR3 DNA reads as TGTGCCACCAGCAGCTATCCCAGGACTAACTACAATGAGCAGTTCTTC. Protein product: CATSSYPRTNYNEQFF.

V and J are TRBV28 and TRBJ2-7, with D tentatively TRBD1 (6 bases). V gave up 5 bases and J gave up 3 bases, with 11 bases separating them. Germline V gene sequence: CDR1 MDHEN, CDR2 SYDVKM. The CDR3 totals 13 residues. Written as DNA, the CDR3 is TGTGCCAGCAGTACGACGGACAGCTACGAGCAGTACTTC. Translating it yields CASSTTDSYEQYF.